This T cell receptor beta chain was identified in a study of CD8 T cells in Susac syndrome. It was with random hexamers that roughly 0.45 to 1 ug RNA was reverse transcribed. TCRdb re-called the immunoSEQ multiplex PCR reads with MiXCR, one entry per CDR3 protein. The sample holds about 210,000 distinct CDR3 sequences, about 96% seen once. The CDR3 totals 13 residues. Germline CDR1 is MNHEY and CDR2 is SMNVEV (reference sequence). The ends lost 7 bases at V and 6 bases at J; junction bases unmatched: 8. Sample: CD4+ T cells from PBMCs. This sequence joins TRBV27 and TRBJ2-7, with 8 bases matching TRBD1. This receptor was obtained from a human donor with multiple sclerosis. CDR3 region: CASTKDRAGEQYF. In DNA, the CDR3 is TGTGCCAGCACTAAGGACAGGGCTGGCGAGCAGTACTTC.